This T cell receptor (beta chain) originates from a study of shared clonotypes between healthy human individuals. For the study at large: Donors consisted of a couple of women and three men between 18 and 49.

TCRdb's table, derived via immunoSEQ multiplex PCR, lists solely in-frame clones and lacks some. The sample records approximately 2.1 million clones, about 92% being singletons. Germline V gene sequence: CDR1 KGHSH, CDR2 LQKENI. There are 16 residues in the CDR3. V gave up 3 bases and J gave up 4 bases, with 18 bases separating them. V is TRBV18 and J is TRBJ1-1; D possibly corresponds to TRBD1 (5 bases). The receptor's source is a young man in good health. Some clones in this sample may be carry-over from other donors' samples. Sequencing was carried out using naive CD4+ T cells from PBMCs. The subset here: CD45RA+ positively selected. For the CDR3, the DNA is TGTGCCAGCTCACCGGACACTCCCAGCGGGGGCACTGAAGCTTTCTTT. This sequence encodes CASSPDTPSGGTEAFF.